These T cell receptor beta chains were read from a single sample in a study of response to subunit inactivated influenza vaccine. TCRdb called the RT-PCR reads again in MiXCR, with one record for every CDR3 protein. The data contain 280,000 or so distinct CDR3 sequences, 20% to 25% of them singletons. Sequenced material: PBMCs from blood, taken about 19 months after vaccination. These receptors were obtained from a man aged 45 to 75 who received an inactivated influenza vaccine. Each CDR3 is given with its conserved first and last residue. A D gene is named only where the DNA matches it firmly. Clone size is given for some rows only: seen once, a few or many times, or a class if the clone is expanded.

D gene: NA; V gene: TRBV24-1; J gene: TRBJ2-3; clone size: few; CDR3 protein: CATSDRTYTDTQYF; CDR3 DNA: TGTGCCACCAGTGATCGGACATACACAGATACGCAGTATTTT
D gene: NA; V gene: TRBV4-2; J gene: TRBJ1-1; clone size: few; CDR3 protein: CASSQDGRGPMNTEAFF; CDR3 DNA: TGTGCCAGCAGCCAAGACGGCAGGGGCCCCATGAACACTGAAGCTTTCTTT
D gene: NA; V gene: TRBV6-2/TRBV6-3; J gene: TRBJ2-1; clone size: NA; CDR3 protein: CASSYSGNYYNEQFF; CDR3 DNA: TGTGCCAGCAGTTACTCCGGGAACTACTACAATGAGCAGTTCTTC
D gene: NA; V gene: TRBV7-9; J gene: TRBJ2-7; clone size: NA; CDR3 protein: CASQQGLYEQYF; CDR3 DNA: TGTGCCAGCCAACAGGGCCTCTACGAGCAGTACTTC
D gene: NA; V gene: TRBV5-1; J gene: TRBJ1-1; clone size: few; CDR3 protein: CASSPGGSMNTEAFF; CDR3 DNA: TGCGCCAGCAGCCCTGGGGGTAGTATGAACACTGAAGCTTTCTTT
D gene: NA; V gene: TRBV12-3/TRBV12-4; J gene: TRBJ2-1; clone size: NA; CDR3 protein: CASSKQGEGNEQFF; CDR3 DNA: TGTGCCAGCAGCAAACAGGGGGAGGGCAATGAGCAGTTCTTC
D gene: NA; V gene: TRBV19; J gene: TRBJ2-7; clone size: many; CDR3 protein: CASGPGTLLREQYF; CDR3 DNA: TGTGCCAGTGGGCCAGGGACCCTTTTGAGAGAGCAGTACTTC
D gene: NA; V gene: TRBV9; J gene: TRBJ2-3; clone size: NA; CDR3 protein: CASSVVAGSTDTQYF; CDR3 DNA: TGTGCCAGCAGCGTAGTAGCCGGTAGCACAGATACGCAGTATTTT
D gene: NA; V gene: TRBV7-8; J gene: TRBJ2-3; clone size: NA; CDR3 protein: CASSPRSGDTQYF; CDR3 DNA: TGTGCCAGCAGCCCCCGATCGGGAGATACGCAGTATTTT
D gene: TRBD1; V gene: TRBV20-1; J gene: TRBJ2-3; clone size: few; CDR3 protein: CSAFRDRGTDTQYF; CDR3 DNA: TGCAGTGCTTTCCGGGACAGGGGTACAGATACGCAGTATTTT
D gene: TRBD1; V gene: TRBV6-1; J gene: TRBJ1-1; clone size: many; CDR3 protein: CASSLSQGGTEAFF; CDR3 DNA: TGTGCCAGCAGTCTGAGCCAGGGGGGCACTGAAGCTTTCTTT
D gene: NA; V gene: TRBV28; J gene: TRBJ2-3; clone size: NA; CDR3 protein: CASSPGREKGSTDTQYF; CDR3 DNA: TGTGCCAGCAGTCCGGGACGCGAAAAAGGGAGCACAGATACGCAGTATTTT
D gene: TRBD1; V gene: TRBV6-6; J gene: TRBJ2-1; clone size: NA; CDR3 protein: CASSYLSGGPSF; CDR3 DNA: TGTGCCAGCAGTTACCTGTCAGGGGGCCCCTCGTTC
D gene: NA; V gene: TRBV12-3/TRBV12-4; J gene: TRBJ2-4; clone size: NA; CDR3 protein: CASSLESNLRAKNIQYF; CDR3 DNA: TGTGCCAGCAGTTTAGAATCCAACCTTAGAGCCAAAAACATTCAGTACTTC
D gene: TRBD1; V gene: TRBV27; J gene: TRBJ2-5; clone size: NA; CDR3 protein: CASSRLTGMETQYF; CDR3 DNA: TGTGCCAGCAGTCGGTTGACAGGGATGGAGACCCAGTACTTC
D gene: NA; V gene: TRBV20-1; J gene: TRBJ2-1; clone size: NA; CDR3 protein: CSADQRNVEQFF; CDR3 DNA: TGCAGTGCCGACCAACGGAATGTGGAGCAGTTCTTC
D gene: NA; V gene: TRBV7-8; J gene: TRBJ1-1; clone size: few; CDR3 protein: CASRGGADTEAFF; CDR3 DNA: TGTGCCAGCAGAGGGGGGGCGGACACTGAAGCTTTCTTT
D gene: NA; V gene: TRBV6-1; J gene: TRBJ1-1; clone size: many; CDR3 protein: CASIGHSPRGTEAFF; CDR3 DNA: TGTGCCAGCATAGGACACTCCCCAAGGGGAACTGAAGCTTTCTTT
D gene: TRBD1; V gene: TRBV24-1; J gene: TRBJ2-7; clone size: few; CDR3 protein: CATSDRGQGTHEQYF; CDR3 DNA: TGTGCCACCAGTGACCGGGGACAGGGGACCCACGAGCAGTACTTC
D gene: NA; V gene: TRBV12-3/TRBV12-4; J gene: TRBJ1-3; clone size: few; CDR3 protein: CASSQGAQGPVSGNTIYF; CDR3 DNA: TGTGCCAGCAGTCAAGGGGCCCAGGGACCTGTCTCTGGAAACACCATATATTTT
D gene: NA; V gene: TRBV7-6; J gene: TRBJ2-1; clone size: NA; CDR3 protein: CASSLPGTYNEQFF; CDR3 DNA: TGTGCCAGCAGCTTACCGGGCACCTACAATGAGCAGTTCTTC
D gene: TRBD2; V gene: TRBV4-1; J gene: TRBJ2-1; clone size: NA; CDR3 protein: CASSQRSGDLGLARNEQFF; CDR3 DNA: TGCGCCAGCAGCCAAAGGTCGGGGGACTTGGGACTAGCTAGGAATGAGCAGTTCTTC
D gene: TRBD2; V gene: TRBV11-2; J gene: TRBJ2-5; clone size: few; CDR3 protein: CASSSQVFGEGETQYF; CDR3 DNA: TGTGCCAGCAGCTCACAGGTTTTCGGGGAGGGAGAGACCCAGTACTTC
D gene: NA; V gene: TRBV29-1; J gene: TRBJ1-5; clone size: many; CDR3 protein: CSVGEWGNQPQHF; CDR3 DNA: TGCAGCGTTGGGGAGTGGGGGAATCAGCCCCAGCATTTT
D gene: TRBD1; V gene: TRBV5-1; J gene: TRBJ2-5; clone size: NA; CDR3 protein: CASSPGQVETQYF; CDR3 DNA: TGCGCCAGCAGCCCAGGACAGGTGGAGACCCAGTACTTC
D gene: NA; V gene: TRBV5-4; J gene: TRBJ2-5; clone size: few; CDR3 protein: CASSFVFGGETQYF; CDR3 DNA: TGTGCCAGCAGCTTCGTTTTCGGTGGCGAGACCCAGTACTTC
D gene: TRBD2; V gene: TRBV6-1; J gene: TRBJ2-1; clone size: NA; CDR3 protein: CASKGIGGGSSYNEQFF; CDR3 DNA: TGTGCCAGCAAGGGGATCGGCGGGGGAAGCTCCTACAATGAGCAGTTCTTC
D gene: TRBD2; V gene: TRBV20-1; J gene: TRBJ2-7; clone size: NA; CDR3 protein: CSARELSLAETYEQYF; CDR3 DNA: TGCAGTGCTAGAGAATTATCGCTAGCGGAGACCTACGAGCAGTACTTC
D gene: TRBD1; V gene: TRBV3-1; J gene: TRBJ1-1; clone size: few; CDR3 protein: CASSQWDRENTEAFF; CDR3 DNA: TGTGCCAGCAGCCAATGGGACAGGGAAAACACTGAAGCTTTCTTT
D gene: NA; V gene: TRBV19; J gene: TRBJ1-6; clone size: NA; CDR3 protein: CASSTGTSPRYSPLHF; CDR3 DNA: TGTGCCAGTAGTACCGGGACATCCCCAAGGTATTCACCCCTCCACTTT
D gene: NA; V gene: TRBV5-1; J gene: TRBJ1-6; clone size: NA; CDR3 protein: CASSFIRDANSLLHF; CDR3 DNA: TGCGCCAGCAGCTTCATACGGGACGCTAATTCACTCCTCCACTTT
D gene: NA; V gene: TRBV11-1; J gene: TRBJ2-3; clone size: once; CDR3 protein: CASSLEVTGRIMGTDTQYF; CDR3 DNA: TGTGCCAGCAGCTTAGAGGTGACAGGGAGGATTATGGGCACAGATACGCAGTATTTT
D gene: NA; V gene: TRBV7-8; J gene: TRBJ2-7; clone size: few; CDR3 protein: CASSLVRSYEQYF; CDR3 DNA: TGTGCCAGCAGCTTAGTTAGGTCCTACGAGCAGTACTTC
D gene: NA; V gene: TRBV27; J gene: TRBJ1-4; clone size: many; CDR3 protein: CASSPGTYEKLFF; CDR3 DNA: TGTGCCAGCAGTCCTGGGACGTATGAAAAACTGTTTTTT
D gene: TRBD1; V gene: TRBV20-1; J gene: TRBJ1-2; clone size: NA; CDR3 protein: CSAPRTGGYGYTF; CDR3 DNA: TGCAGTGCTCCCAGAACAGGGGGATATGGCTACACCTTC
D gene: NA; V gene: TRBV20-1; J gene: TRBJ1-5; clone size: few; CDR3 protein: CSATRRYQPQHF; CDR3 DNA: TGCAGTGCAACAAGACGGTATCAGCCCCAGCATTTT
D gene: NA; V gene: TRBV5-5; J gene: TRBJ1-1; clone size: many; CDR3 protein: CASSYTGMNTEAFF; CDR3 DNA: TGTGCCAGCAGCTACACAGGGATGAACACTGAAGCTTTCTTT